The entry that follows covers one T cell receptor (beta chain) sequence. Antigen: not known. This specimen belongs to a study of cytomegalovirus exposure and HLA in healthy donors. Turning to the study itself: The 120 validation repertoires were produced on the same platform as the approximately 670 repertoires of the first cohort. This was reported in a later analysis.

Study-level results: The finding came from a later analysis; first-cohort TCR clusters tended to co-occur in the 130 or so validation repertoires. According to reports, the classifier identified cytomegalovirus status with high specificity and sensitivity.

Only in-frame clones appear in the TCRdb table, and some are missing; sequencing was by immunoSEQ multiplex PCR. Found here are approximately 60,000 clones, 90% of them singletons; the top ten hold roughly 3%. Per germline, CDR1 MNHEY and CDR2 SVGAGI. The trim removed 4 bases at V and 6 bases at J, leaving 5 bases unmatched. The CDR3 has 15 amino acids. The sequence came from a man in his late teens or twenties in good health and CMV-seronegative. The chain joins TRBV6-5 to TRBJ2-2, with 10 bases lining up with TRBD1. Sequenced material: PBMCs. The CDR3 loop reads CASSSPGTGAGELFF. In DNA, the CDR3 is TGTGCCAGCAGTTCCCCCGGGACAGGGGCCGGGGAGCTGTTTTTT.